This T cell receptor (beta chain) derives from a study of cytomegalovirus exposure and HLA in healthy donors. Study observations and caveats: Listed as cytomegalovirus-associated were 150 to 200 TCR beta chains. Whilst most TCR sequences proved rare, a subset of public TCRs occurred across many donors.

V was shortened by 3 bases and J by 7 bases, with 10 bases between the two germline ends. Germline-derived CDR1 and CDR2 are SNHLY and FYNNEI. This CDR3 contains 12 residues. Here immunoSEQ multiplex PCR was the method, and the copy in TCRdb shows in-frame clones only, minus some. This table has about 130,000 clones, 85% to 90% appearing once. Comment on this clone: Antigen unknown.

This rearrangement joins TRBV2 to TRBJ2-7; D is uncertain. Sequenced: PBMCs. The sequence was obtained from a woman aged 25 to 39 in good health and CMV-seropositive. The CDR3 bases are TGTGCCAGCAGTGATACCAGGCTGGAGCAGTACTTC. This gives the protein CASSDTRLEQYF.